The present TCR beta chain was sequenced within a study of blood T cells in healthy people across ages. As for the study in general: Per every two T cells, about one barcoded beta molecule was captured by template switching.

For the second PCR, which ran for 7 to 11 cycles, a sample-barcoded 5' primer and a J-beta primer mix were used. Each cDNA molecule was tagged by a template-switch adaptor with 12 random nucleotides. From the 5' RACE reads, TCRdb called clonotypes with MiXCR, one entry per CDR3 protein. This sample has over 600,000 distinct CDR3 sequences; around 20% occur once, and the top ten carry under 4%. This CDR3 is 14 amino acids long. CDR1 and CDR2 (germline): DFQATT, SNEGSKA (reference sequence). Only a few counts were recorded for this clonotype. The junction shows a germline mismatch at one end, possibly a read error. Per-sample yields of isolated PBMCs were at least 6.5 million. The amount of total RNA extracted per sample was at least 5.5 micrograms.

V gene TRBV20-1 combines with J gene TRBJ2-5; 14 positions agree with TRBD2. The sequencing sample was made of blood. This clonotype originated in a man aged 70-80 years in good health. This chain's CDR3 is CSALTSGRDNEQLF. The CDR3 DNA sequence: TGCAGTGCGTTGACTAGCGGGAGGGACAATGAGCAGCTCTTC.